The rows below give T cell receptor beta chains drawn from one sample of a study of T cell repertoires in cytomegalovirus infection. Their antigens are not known. Each CDR3 protein is one row after TCRdb ran MiXCR on the reads. The sample records approximately 50,000 distinct CDR3 sequences, around a fifth being singletons. The sample here was CD8+ T cells from cultured PBMCs, taken from culture after CMV antigen stimulation. The receptors were sampled from a human donor in good health (CMV status not recorded). Some clones in this sample may be carry-over from other donors' samples. Both conserved end residues are part of each CDR3. The order of the fields is V gene, D gene, J gene, clone size, CDR3 DNA, CDR3 protein. The D gene is left open where the match is weak. Size tells how often a clone was seen (once, few, many) or the class of an expanded clone, and some rows leave it out.

TRBV19	TRBD1	TRBJ2-1	.	TGTGCCAGTAGTCCCGGCAGGGGGTTTAACAATGAGCAGTTCTTC	CASSPGRGFNNEQFF
TRBV6-1	.	TRBJ2-4	few	TGTGCCAGCAGTGTTACAGGGATTGGGGCCAAAAACATTCAGTACTTC	CASSVTGIGAKNIQYF
TRBV5-6	.	TRBJ1-2	.	TGTGCCAGCAGCCCAAGGACGGTCTATGGCTACACCTTC	CASSPRTVYGYTF
TRBV30	TRBD2	TRBJ2-7	few	TGTGCCTGGAGTGCCGGACGGGGGGTCCTCTACGAGCAGTACTTC	CAWSAGRGVLYEQYF
TRBV6-2/TRBV6-3	.	TRBJ1-1	.	TGTGCCAGCAGCTGGTGGCTGAACGAAGCTTTCTTT	CASSWWLNEAFF
TRBV4-1	TRBD2	TRBJ2-7	.	TGCGCCAGCAGCGAAGGGACTAGCGGTGCCACCGAGCAGTACTTC	CASSEGTSGATEQYF
TRBV6-2/TRBV6-3	.	TRBJ2-1	.	TGTGCCAGCAGCTTTCGACCCGACAGCTTATCACCCTACAATGAGCAGTTCTTC	CASSFRPDSLSPYNEQFF
TRBV7-2	TRBD1	TRBJ2-7	many	TGTGCCAGCAGCCCCCCGGCAGGGGGCCGGAGCGAGCAGTACTTC	CASSPPAGGRSEQYF
TRBV4-1	TRBD2	TRBJ2-1	.	TGCGCCAGCAGCCCGGAGCCTGCGGGGGGGCCGGGGAATGAGCAGTTCTTC	CASSPEPAGGPGNEQFF
TRBV28	.	TRBJ1-2	few	TGTGCCAGCAGTTCCCAGGGGCCGTTTGGCTACACCTTC	CASSSQGPFGYTF
TRBV27	.	TRBJ1-2	once	TGTGCCAGCAGGACGGGAGGAGGGGAGAACTATGGCTACACCTTC	CASRTGGGENYGYTF
TRBV11-1	TRBD1	TRBJ1-1	few	TGTGCCAGCAGCATAAGACAGGGCATGAACACTGAAGCTTTCTTT	CASSIRQGMNTEAFF
TRBV4-2	.	TRBJ2-3	few	TGTGCCAGCAGCCAAGATCGGACACATTATACGCAGTATTTT	CASSQDRTHYTQYF
TRBV7-9	.	TRBJ1-5	few	TGTGCCAGCAGCTCTACCAGCGAGGGAGCCCGGCAGCCCCAGCATTTT	CASSSTSEGARQPQHF
TRBV4-1	.	TRBJ1-5	few	TGCGCCAGCAGCCAAGACGAAGGATTAAATCAGCCCCAGCATTTT	CASSQDEGLNQPQHF
TRBV5-5	TRBD2	TRBJ2-5	.	TGTGCCAGCAGGGCCGACAGCGGGGGGGCCCTGGAGACCCAGTACTTC	CASRADSGGALETQYF
TRBV7-8	.	TRBJ2-1	.	TGTGCCAGCAGCTCGCCTGACCCTAGCTCCTACAATGAGCAGTTCTTC	CASSSPDPSSYNEQFF
TRBV7-2	TRBD1	TRBJ1-2	.	TGTGCCAGCAGGGGAGAGGGGACAGGGGATAACTATGGCTACACCTTC	CASRGEGTGDNYGYTF
TRBV28	.	TRBJ1-6	medium-sized	TGTGCCAGCAGTTTATGGATGGGGGGTTCACCCCTCCACTTT	CASSLWMGGSPLHF
TRBV5-1	TRBD1	TRBJ1-1	.	TGCGCCAGCAGCTTGAGGGGTACAGGGGCCACGAACACTGAAGCTTTCTTT	CASSLRGTGATNTEAFF
TRBV7-8	TRBD1	TRBJ1-1	.	TGTGCCAGCAGCTTATCCGGGACAGGGGGCAACACTGAAGCTTTCTTT	CASSLSGTGGNTEAFF
TRBV24-1	.	TRBJ1-2	few	TGTGCCACCAGTGCCACGGACGGATTCTATGGCTACACCTTC	CATSATDGFYGYTF
TRBV7-6	.	TRBJ1-5	many	TGTGCCAGCAGCGCCACTGGCAATCAGCCCCAGCATTTT	CASSATGNQPQHF
TRBV7-8	TRBD1	TRBJ2-7	.	TGTGCCAGCAGCTTAACACAGGGGGTTTACGAGCAGTACTTC	CASSLTQGVYEQYF
TRBV10-3	TRBD1	TRBJ1-3	.	TGTGCCATCAGTGAGTCTTTCGGGCGCAGGGGGCTAAACACCATATATTTT	CAISESFGRRGLNTIYF
TRBV6-6	TRBD1	TRBJ2-7	few	TGTGCCAGCAGTGACTCCGGGACAGGGAAGTACGAGCAGTACTTC	CASSDSGTGKYEQYF
TRBV7-6	TRBD1	TRBJ1-4	.	TGTGCCAGCGCCGACACCCAGGGGGCGGCTGAAAAACTGTTTTTT	CASADTQGAAEKLFF
TRBV7-9	.	TRBJ1-2	many	TGTGCCAGCAGCTTAAAAGCCAGGGATTATGGCTACACCTTC	CASSLKARDYGYTF
TRBV7-8	TRBD1	TRBJ2-4	.	TGTGCCAGCAGCCAAGACAGGGGCTCCGACATTCAGTACTTC	CASSQDRGSDIQYF
TRBV4-3	TRBD1	TRBJ1-2	.	TGCGCCAGCAGCCAAGGTACAGGGGTCTATGGCTACACCTTC	CASSQGTGVYGYTF
TRBV7-2	.	TRBJ2-2	.	TGTGCCAGCAGCCCAGCTGGGACCACCCTGAGATTCGGGGAGCTGTTTTTT	CASSPAGTTLRFGELFF
TRBV5-6	.	TRBJ1-1	few	TGTGCCAGCAGCCTTCAACCCAACACTGAAGCTTTCTTT	CASSLQPNTEAFF